A single sample gave rise to the 24 T cell receptor beta chains below, sequenced in a study of PD-1 blockade in classical Hodgkin lymphoma. Time point reported: newly diagnosed, previously untreated cHL patient sample. Clones were read by immunoSEQ multiplex PCR, and TCRdb kept only the in-frame ones, dropping some. Among tens of thousands of clones, approximately 91% were seen once, and the ten largest hold 4% to 6%. What was sequenced was peripheral blood mononuclear cells (PBMCs). These receptors were obtained from a human donor with classical Hodgkin lymphoma.

This chain connects TRBV6-1 to TRBJ2-7; a possible D gene is TRBD2 (6 bases). CDR3 length: 15 residues. Trimming pared 11 bases from V and 1 base from J, leaving 21 bases between. Germline assignment: CDR1 MNHNS and CDR2 SASEGT. The CDR3 loop is CAGGFRGGVSYEQYF. The CDR3, as DNA: TGTGCCGGGGGGTTCAGAGGCGGGGTGTCCTACGAGCAGTACTTC.

As regards this clone: This specimen includes other DNA sequences encoding the same CDR3. The V call is TRBV7-9, the J call TRBJ1-1; a possible D gene is TRBD1 (5 bases). Germline V gene sequence: CDR1 SEHNR, CDR2 FQNEAQ (reference sequence). V was clipped by 1 base and J by 1 base, with 7 bases between them. The CDR3 extends over 14 amino acids. As DNA, the CDR3 is TGTGCCAGCAGCTTAGGGGGGAAGAACACTGAAGCTTTCTTT. Translating gives CASSLGGKNTEAFF.

The chain joins TRBV2 to TRBJ2-7; 15 positions match TRBD2. The CDR3 extends over 17 amino acids. V dropped 6 bases and J dropped 2; count of bases not matched to a gene: 8. From germline, CDR1 is SNHLY and CDR2 FYNNEI. CDR3 loop: CASSRARTSGRAYEQYF. The CDR3 nucleotides are TGTGCCAGCAGCCGGGCTCGGACTAGCGGGAGGGCCTACGAGCAGTACTTC.

The chain joins TRBV7-9 to TRBJ2-2; 16 nucleotides align to TRBD2. J lost 6 bases, V lost 5 bases, and 3 bases had no gene match. The CDR3 runs 16 residues. The germline gives CDR1 SEHNR, CDR2 FQNEAQ (reference sequence). CDR3 sequence reads: CASSGTSGRAAGELFF. DNA of the CDR3: TGTGCCAGCAGCGGGACTAGCGGGAGGGCAGCCGGGGAGCTGTTTTTT. The variable domain in full, completed from reference TRBV7-9 and TRBJ2-2, reads DTGVSQNPRHKITKRGQNVTFRCDPISEHNRLYWYRQTLGQGPEFLTYFQNEAQLEKSRLLSDRFSAERPKGSFSTLEIQRTEQGDSAMYLCASSGTSGRAAGELFFGEGSRLTVL.

This chain uses TRBV10-2 with TRBJ2-7; TRBD2 agrees at 10 bases. The CDR3 contains 14 residues. The V segment lost 4 bases and the J segment 5 bases; nucleotides outside the gene matches: 5. Per the germline V gene, CDR1 is WSHSY and CDR2 is SAAADI. CDR3 protein: CASSVAGGLDEQYF. The DNA of the CDR3 is TGCGCCAGCAGTGTAGCGGGAGGTCTCGACGAGCAGTACTTC.

The rearrangement joins TRBV9 to TRBJ2-3, with 11 bases matching TRBD2. The CDR3 runs 16 residues. Per the germline V gene, CDR1 is SGDLS and CDR2 is YYNGEE. The V gene end was trimmed by 3 bases and the J gene end by 2 bases; junction bases not matched to a gene: 5. CDR3 residues: CASSALSGRATDTQYF. In nucleotides, the CDR3 is TGTGCCAGCAGCGCCCTTAGCGGGAGGGCCACAGATACGCAGTATTTT.

This clone has only one observation. The V call is TRBV5-1, the J call TRBJ1-3, with D perhaps matching TRBD1 (6 bases). V was trimmed by 2 bases and J by 4 bases, leaving 10 bases between them. The CDR3 contains 14 residues. CDR1 SGHRS and CDR2 YFSETQ come from the germline V gene. CDR3 bases: TGCGCCAGCAGCTTCGGGGGCGACGGAAACACCATATATTTT. This encodes CASSFGGDGNTIYF.

This rearrangement joins TRBV5-6 to TRBJ1-2; no clear D gene. Trimming removed 1 base from V and 2 bases from J, with 18 bases in between. The CDR3 spans 17 residues. Germline V gene sequence: CDR1 SGHDT, CDR2 YYEEEE. CDR3 DNA sequence: TGTGCCAGCAGCTTGTGGGGTGGAGGAAGGGTAAACTATGGCTACACCTTC. Translation gives CASSLWGGGRVNYGYTF.

The rearrangement uses TRBV5-5 and TRBJ1-1; D might be TRBD1 (5 bases). Germline assignment: CDR1 SGHKS and CDR2 YYEKEE (reference sequence). This CDR3 is built from 15 residues. Trimming shortened V by 0 bases and J by 3 bases, and 12 bases separated the two germline ends. The CDR3 nucleotides are TGTGCCAGCAGCTTGGCTGGGGGGTGGGACACTGAAGCTTTCTTT. This gives the protein CASSLAGGWDTEAFF.

The chain is built from TRBV7-9 and TRBJ2-3; TRBD2 matches at 8 bases. Germline V gene sequence: CDR1 SEHNR, CDR2 FQNEAQ (reference sequence). V trimming: 2 bases; J trimming: 6 bases; junction bases outside the gene matches: 7. This CDR3 is built from 15 residues. The CDR3 bases are TGTGCCAGCAGCTTAAGGACGGGAGGGCGCGATACGCAGTATTTT. As protein: CASSLRTGGRDTQYF.

In this sample, this clone turned up a few times. The chain recombines TRBV10-3 with TRBJ1-1; no clear D. Trimming took 6 bases from V and 1 from J, leaving 9 bases between them. Germline V gene data show CDR1 as ENHRY and CDR2 as SYGVKD. CDR3 length equals 13 residues. The CDR3 here is CAIRGTQNTEAFF. DNA for the CDR3: TGTGCCATCAGAGGAACGCAGAACACTGAAGCTTTCTTT.

The CDR3 DNA reads TGTGCCAGCAGTGTAGGCAACGGTGGCTACACCTTC. Protein product: CASSVGNGGYTF. This chain connects TRBV6-1 to TRBJ1-2; D not certain. The CDR3 totals 12 residues. V lost 4 bases, J lost 7 bases, and 10 bases lay in between. Germline loops: CDR1 MNHNS, CDR2 SASEGT.

The chain employs TRBV7-9 and TRBJ2-1, with TRBD1 matching 10 bases. CDR3 length: 15 residues. The germline gives CDR1 SEHNR, CDR2 FQNEAQ (reference sequence). Trimming removed 5 bases from V and 3 bases from J; junction bases left unmatched: 4. The CDR3: CASSPGTGVYNEQFF. The CDR3 region has the DNA TGTGCCAGCAGCCCTGGGACAGGGGTCTACAATGAGCAGTTCTTC.

The chain is built from TRBV10-3 and TRBJ1-6, with unresolved D. The CDR3 sequence is 13 residues long. Trimming removed 1 base from V and 10 bases from J, with 8 bases in between. Germline CDR1 reads ENHRY; CDR2 reads SYGVKD. In DNA form, the CDR3 reads TGTGCCATCAGTGAGTACGCATACTCACCCCTCCACTTT. Residues: CAISEYAYSPLHF.

This clone was found once. The rearrangement joins TRBV2 to TRBJ2-2; tentative D call: TRBD1 (6 bases). Germline V gene lookup returns CDR1 SNHLY and CDR2 FYNNEI. Trimming left V 3 bases short and J 3 bases short, with 17 bases between. The CDR3 covers 17 residues. The chain's CDR3 is CASSEGRGPWDTGELFF. Here the CDR3 DNA reads TGTGCCAGCAGTGAGGGCAGGGGACCCTGGGACACCGGGGAGCTGTTTTTT.

This chain joins TRBV25-1 and TRBJ1-4, with TRBD1 identical over 8 bases. The CDR3 has 15 residues. Germline V lookup: CDR1 MGHDK, CDR2 SYGVNS. V lost 3 bases and J lost 2; bases outside the gene matches: 2. CDR3 sequence: CASSDTGGTNEKLFF. CDR3 DNA sequence: TGTGCCAGCAGTGACACAGGGGGTACTAATGAAAAACTGTTTTTT. The complete variable domain, with remaining parts taken from reference TRBV25-1 and TRBJ1-4, reads EADIYQTPRYLVIGTGKKITLECSQTMGHDKMYWYQQDPGMELHLIHYSYGVNSTEKGDLSSESTVSRIRTEHFPLTLESARPSHTSQYLCASSDTGGTNEKLFFGSGTQLSVL.

The rearrangement uses TRBV20-1 and TRBJ1-2, with D uncertain. The V end was cut by 3 bases, the J end by 2 bases, with 4 bases between. The CDR3 is 11 residues long. Per germline, CDR1 DFQATT and CDR2 SNEGSKA (reference sequence). The CDR3 sequence is CSARENYGYTF. DNA for the CDR3: TGCAGTGCTAGGGAAAACTATGGCTACACCTTC.

The V call is TRBV15, the J call TRBJ1-4, with unresolved D. The CDR3 extends over 14 amino acids. Germline V gene sequence: CDR1 LNHNV, CDR2 YYDKDF (reference sequence). V gave up 0 bases and J gave up 11 bases, with 13 bases separating them. Written as DNA, the CDR3 is TGTGCCACCAGCAGAGAATTAAGGGAAAGGAAACTGTTTTTT. Its translation is CATSRELRERKLFF.

This chain uses TRBV28 with TRBJ2-1; 7 nucleotides agree with TRBD2. The CDR3 runs to 12 residues. V shed 5 bases and J 10 bases; nucleotides not matched to a gene: 5. Germline V CDR1 and CDR2: MDHEN, SYDVKM. CDR3 sequence: CASSQLAREQFF. For the CDR3, the DNA is TGTGCCAGCAGTCAACTAGCGCGGGAGCAGTTCTTC.

The chain joins TRBV7-9 to TRBJ2-4; a possible D gene is TRBD1 (5 bases). Germline V CDR1 and CDR2: SEHNR, FQNEAQ (reference sequence). The CDR3 covers 17 residues. V shed 5 bases and J shed 0 bases, with 17 bases lying between them. CDR3 in DNA: TGTGCCAGCAGCCCAGGCCTGGGGCCACTAGCCAAAAACATTCAGTACTTC. The encoded protein is CASSPGLGPLAKNIQYF. Drawing the rest from reference TRBV7-9 and TRBJ2-4, the complete variable domain is DTGVSQNPRHKITKRGQNVTFRCDPISEHNRLYWYRQTLGQGPEFLTYFQNEAQLEKSRLLSDRFSAERPKGSFSTLEIQRTEQGDSAMYLCASSPGLGPLAKNIQYFGAGTRLSVL.

The chain joins TRBV5-5 to TRBJ1-2; the D gene is possibly TRBD1 (5 bases). This CDR3 spans 15 amino acids. Germline values: CDR1 SGHKS, CDR2 YYEKEE (reference sequence). The ends were cut back, 0 bases at V and 4 bases at J, with 13 bases in the middle. CDR3 sequence (DNA): TGTGCCAGCAGCTTGGTGGGGCGCGGAGGCTATGGCTACACCTTC. Amino acid sequence: CASSLVGRGGYGYTF. The full variable domain, in which reference TRBV5-5 and TRBJ1-2 provide the parts outside the CDR3, is DAGVTQSPTHLIKTRGQQVTLRCSPISGHKSVSWYQQVLGQGPQFIFQYYEKEERGRGNFPDRFSARQFPNYSSELNVNALLLGDSALYLCASSLVGRGGYGYTFGSGTRLTVV.

The chain is built from TRBV7-6 and TRBJ2-2; 8 bases fit TRBD2. V trimming: 3 bases; J trimming: 7 bases; junction bases outside the gene matches: 4. CDR3 length: 14 residues. Germline V CDR1 and CDR2: SGHVS, FNYEAQ. Here the CDR3 reads CASSLGLEVGELFF. As DNA, the CDR3 is TGTGCCAGCAGCTTGGGACTAGAGGTCGGGGAGCTGTTTTTT.

The V call is TRBV7-2, the J call TRBJ1-5; D is ambiguous. This CDR3 has 14 residues. Germline V lookup: CDR1 SGHTA, CDR2 FQGNSA. Trimming pared 1 base from V and 7 bases from J, leaving 11 bases between. In DNA, the CDR3 is TGTGCCAGCAGCTTAGTCCCGTGGGAACAGCCCCAGCATTTT. It specifies CASSLVPWEQPQHF.

The chain joins TRBV9 to TRBJ1-4; the match to TRBD1 covers 7 bases. The CDR3 runs 15 residues. The germline CDR1 and CDR2 sequences are SGDLS and YYNGEE. J was trimmed by 0 bases and V by 4 bases; bases with no gene match: 3. Here the CDR3 DNA reads TGTGCCAGCAGCCCCCAGGGGGCAACTAATGAAAAACTGTTTTTT. As protein: CASSPQGATNEKLFF.